This passage covers 20 T cell receptor beta chains from one sample sequenced in a study of T cells expressing NK-cell markers. TCRdb reprocessed the 5' RACE reads and reports one entry per CDR3 protein, with no DNA. In total, the table holds around 180,000 distinct CDR3 sequences. Sequenced input: blood T cells: a sorted CD56 or NKG2C T cell subset, CD4+ or CD8+ T cells, or bulk PBMC T cells (not recorded which). The receptors originated from a man aged 18 to 70 in good health.

The gene calls are TRBV3-1 and TRBJ2-7; TCRdb designates TRBD1, a call that cannot be tested without DNA. The germline V gene encodes CDR1 LGHDT and CDR2 YNNKEL (reference sequence). The CDR3 spans 15 residues. The CDR3 reads CASSQGRGGGYEQYF.

This chain links TRBV7-8 with TRBJ1-1; TCRdb's D call of TRBD1 is untestable without DNA. The CDR3 totals 20 residues. Germline CDR1 and CDR2: SGHVS and FQNEAQ. The CDR3 loop is CASSSAGQGAQIFMNTEAFF.

The rearrangement joins TRBV6-6 to TRBJ2-1; TCRdb indicates TRBD1, and absent DNA this call remains unverified. In germline, CDR1 is MNHNY, CDR2 SVGAGI (reference sequence). The CDR3 spans 12 residues. The CDR3 here is CASSGDVLEQFF.

The V and J genes are TRBV5-6 and TRBJ2-7; TCRdb reports TRBD1, a call that lacks DNA to check it against. CDR3 length: 15 amino acids. Looked up from germline, CDR1 is SGHDT and CDR2 is YYEEEE. The CDR3 sequence is CASSFDREVAYEQYF.

The chain is built from TRBV20-1 and TRBJ2-7; TCRdb's D call, TRBD1, is unchecked because there is no DNA. The CDR3 runs 13 residues. Germline CDR1 DFQATT, CDR2 SNEGSKA (reference sequence). The CDR3 loop reads CSARTGDSYEQYF.

The chain combines TRBV25-1 with TRBJ2-2; the TCRdb call, TRBD1, lacks DNA for checking. This CDR3 region has 16 residues. Germline V lookup: CDR1 MGHDK, CDR2 SYGVNS. The CDR3 spells CASSDSGGGNTGELFF.

The V call is TRBV25-1, the J call TRBJ2-7; the D call of TRBD1 rests on TCRdb alone, since no DNA is present to check it. This CDR3 has 17 residues. In germline, CDR1 is MGHDK, CDR2 SYGVNS. The CDR3 here is CASRIGARQVGAYEQYF.

The chain recombines TRBV14 with TRBJ2-3; no DNA is available, so the TRBD1 call from TCRdb remains unchecked. Germline CDR1 and CDR2: SGHDN and FVKESK. The CDR3 has 15 amino acids. The CDR3: CASSRPGAWTDTQYF. Together with reference TRBV14 and TRBJ2-3, the CDR3 gives the full variable domain: EAGVTQFPSHSVIEKGQTVTLRCDPISGHDNLYWYRRVMGKEIKFLLHFVKESKQDESGMPNNRFLAERTGGTYSTLKVQPAELEDSGVYFCASSRPGAWTDTQYFGPGTRLTVL.

The chain carries TRBV20-1 and TRBJ1-1; the TCRdb call, TRBD1, lacks DNA for checking. The CDR3 length is 16 residues. Germline V gives CDR1 DFQATT, CDR2 SNEGSKA (reference sequence). CDR3 sequence reads: CSARDSDRELYTEAFF.

V gene TRBV2 combines with J gene TRBJ1-5; there is no DNA to check the TCRdb D call of TRBD1. CDR1 and CDR2 (germline): SNHLY, FYNNEI. The CDR3 extends over 15 amino acids. This CDR3 is CASSWDRRSNQPQHF.

The V and J genes are TRBV12-3 or TRBV12-4 and TRBJ1-1; TCRdb gives TRBD1 as the D gene, but with no DNA this cannot be confirmed. The CDR3 extends over 15 amino acids. CDR3: CASTRDRYLNTEAFF.

CDR3 residues: CSVASKGARANYGYTF. The gene calls are TRBV29-1 and TRBJ1-2; TCRdb's D call of TRBD1 is untestable without DNA. Germline assignment: CDR1 SQVTM and CDR2 ANQGSEA. The CDR3 has 16 amino acids. Full variable domain (rest looked up from reference TRBV29-1 and TRBJ1-2): SAVISQKPSRDICQRGTSLTIQCQVDSQVTMMFWYRQQPGQSLTLIATANQGSEATYESGFVIDKFPISRPNLTFSTLTVSNMSPEDSSIYLCSVASKGARANYGYTFGSGTRLTVV.

The chain combines TRBV9 with TRBJ1-1; no DNA is available, so the TRBD1 call from TCRdb remains unchecked. Germline assignment: CDR1 SGDLS and CDR2 YYNGEE. The CDR3 length is 15 residues. The chain's CDR3 is CASSAPAGVNTEAFF.

The chain uses TRBV11-2 and TRBJ2-5. The CDR3 is 13 residues long. Germline loops: CDR1 SGHAT, CDR2 FQNNGV. This chain's CDR3 is CASSFGVMGTQYF.

V and J are TRBV5-1 and TRBJ2-7; the TCRdb D gene call, TRBD1, has no DNA to confirm it. CDR3 size: 14 residues. From germline, CDR1 is SGHRS and CDR2 YFSETQ. The CDR3 loop reads CASSPGAFGNEQYF.

V gene TRBV20-1 combines with J gene TRBJ2-2; TCRdb proposes TRBD1, but this gene call is untestable without DNA. CDR1 and CDR2 from the germline V gene are DFQATT and SNEGSKA (reference sequence). This CDR3 has 14 residues. CDR3 loop: CSARTDSNTGELFF.

The V gene is TRBV30, the J gene TRBJ2-5; TCRdb returns TRBD1, unconfirmable since there is no DNA. CDR1 and CDR2 (germline): GTSNPN, SVGIG (reference sequence). This CDR3 region has 13 residues. The CDR3 loop is CAWSPREWGTQYF.

V usage is TRBV20-1 and J usage is TRBJ2-1. Germline loops: CDR1 DFQATT, CDR2 SNEGSKA (reference sequence). The CDR3 is 12 amino acids. The CDR3 reads CSAYHPYNEQFF.

The V and J genes are TRBV12-3 or TRBV12-4 and TRBJ2-1; TCRdb reports TRBD1, a call that lacks DNA to check it against. The CDR3 totals 16 residues. The CDR3 region is CASLGGGHLTYNEQFF.

This chain links TRBV5-5 with TRBJ1-2; lacking DNA, the TRBD1 call made by TCRdb goes unchecked. CDR1 and CDR2 (germline): SGHKS, YYEKEE (reference sequence). The CDR3 extends over 15 amino acids. The CDR3 loop reads CASSPGQGLWYGYTF.